The 19 T cell receptor beta chains below come from one sample, sequenced in a study of blood T cell repertoires in COVID-19. Only in-frame clones appear in the TCRdb table, and some are missing; sequencing was by immunoSEQ multiplex PCR. This sample has about half a million clones; around 85% occur once, and the top ten carry under 4%. The material sequenced was peripheral blood. The receptors stem from a human donor in a cohort sampled during active COVID-19.

The chain uses TRBV27 and TRBJ2-1; the match to TRBD2 covers 10 bases. Looked up from germline, CDR1 is MNHEY and CDR2 is SMNVEV (reference sequence). Trimming cost V 8 bases and J 6 bases; bases outside gene matches: 1. The CDR3 loop spans 12 amino acids. The CDR3 DNA is TGTGCCAGCGGACTAGCGGTCAATGAGCAGTTCTTC. Protein product: CASGLAVNEQFF.

This clone was counted only a few times. J is TRBJ2-7 and V is TRBV19; possibly TRBD2 for D (6 bases). V was clipped by 5 bases and J by 0 bases, with 11 bases between them. The CDR3 covers 14 residues. Germline V gives CDR1 LNHDA, CDR2 SQIVND (reference sequence). This CDR3 is CASSFSGSSYEQYF. CDR3 nucleotides: TGTGCCAGTAGTTTTAGCGGCAGCTCCTACGAGCAGTACTTC.

The chain is built from TRBV7-9 and TRBJ2-3; weak D call: TRBD2 (5 bases). The germline V gene has CDR1 SEHNR and CDR2 FQNEAQ (reference sequence). This CDR3 spans 14 amino acids. V lost 8 bases, J lost 0 bases, and 12 bases lay in between. The CDR3 loop reads CASVAITSTDTQYF. Written as DNA, the CDR3 is TGTGCCAGCGTAGCGATCACTAGCACAGATACGCAGTATTTT.

This chain's CDR3 is CASSAWGTGEPNTEAFF. Written as DNA, the CDR3 is TGTGCCAGCAGCGCCTGGGGGACAGGGGAACCGAACACTGAAGCTTTCTTT. The chain combines TRBV7-8 with TRBJ1-1; 10 bases line up with TRBD1. CDR3 length: 17 residues. Unmatched junction bases numbered 10, after V lost 5 bases and J lost 1 base. Germline-derived CDR1 and CDR2 are SGHVS and FQNEAQ.

The chain uses TRBV2 and TRBJ1-2; TRBD1 is a possible D gene (6 bases). The ends were cut back, 9 bases at V and 6 bases at J, with 23 bases in the middle. The CDR3 consists of 15 residues. Germline CDR1 SNHLY, CDR2 FYNNEI. The CDR3 DNA is TGTGCCAGTCTTCTTCAGCGGGGGGGGCGAAATGGCTACACCTTC. Its translation: CASLLQRGGRNGYTF.

The V call is TRBV28, the J call TRBJ2-5; 7 bases are a match to TRBD1. The CDR3 runs to 15 residues. V lost 6 bases to trimming and J lost 2 bases; unmatched junction nucleotides: 9. Germline V gene data show CDR1 as MDHEN and CDR2 as SYDVKM. The DNA of the CDR3 is TGTGCCAGCAGGGACGACAGGGCTGTGCAAGAGACCCAGTACTTC. Translated, it gives CASRDDRAVQETQYF.

J is TRBJ2-5 and V is TRBV7-3; maybe TRBD2 (6 bases). The CDR3 length is 14 residues. Trimming took 3 bases from V and 4 from J, leaving 12 bases between them. CDR1 is SGHTA, CDR2 FQGTGA, per germline. CDR3 bases: TGTGCCAGCAGCTTTGGGGGGAAGGGAGAGACCCAGTACTTC. It encodes CASSFGGKGETQYF.

This clone was detected once. This chain links TRBV6-4 with TRBJ2-5; 7 bases map to TRBD2. CDR1 is MRHNA, CDR2 SNTAGT, per germline. V gave up 3 bases and J gave up 7 bases; unmatched junction bases: 8. The CDR3 extends over 14 amino acids. CDR3 sequence: CASSEQRGKGTQYF. Written as DNA, the CDR3 is TGTGCCAGCAGTGAACAGCGGGGAAAAGGGACCCAGTACTTC.

The table lists this clone with a count of one. The V gene is TRBV3-1 (or the pseudogene TRBV3-2), the J gene TRBJ2-3; weak D call: TRBD2 (5 bases). This CDR3 has 18 amino acids. Germline CDR1 is LGHDT and CDR2 is YNNKEL (reference sequence). Trimming removed 0 bases at V and 4 bases at J, with 20 bases between. CDR3 in amino acids: CASSQDQPGLGGADTQYF. Written as DNA, the CDR3 is TGTGCCAGCAGCCAAGATCAACCGGGGTTGGGCGGCGCAGATACGCAGTATTTT.

The gene calls are TRBV9 and TRBJ2-7, with 10 bases matching TRBD1. This CDR3 is 14 amino acids long. The V and J ends lost 8 bases and 2 bases, in that order; junction bases with no gene match: 7. Germline lookup yields CDR1 SGDLS and CDR2 YYNGEE. CDR3 amino acids: CASTPGTGAYEQYF. In nucleotides, the CDR3 is TGTGCCAGTACTCCCGGGACAGGGGCCTACGAGCAGTACTTC.

The genes are TRBV6-6 and TRBJ1-2; TRBD1 matches at 7 bases. From germline, CDR1 is MNHNY and CDR2 SVGAGI (reference sequence). V was clipped by 4 bases and J by 3 bases; unmatched bases: 5. The CDR3 loop spans 14 amino acids. In DNA form, the CDR3 reads TGTGCCAGCAGTTTCAAACAGGGGTACTATGGCTACACCTTC. Its translation is CASSFKQGYYGYTF.

The chain recombines TRBV4-3 with TRBJ1-3; 12 nucleotides line up with TRBD1. Germline CDR1 LGHNA, CDR2 YSLEER. The CDR3 sequence is 18 residues long. J lost 3 bases, V lost 3 bases, and 9 bases had no gene match. The CDR3, as DNA: TGCGCCAGCAGCCAGGATCCGGGACAGGGGGCAGTTGGAAACACCATATATTTT. Encoded protein: CASSQDPGQGAVGNTIYF.

This clone was picked up a small number of times. The chain recombines TRBV9 with TRBJ1-5; a weak D match, TRBD1 (5 bases). CDR3 length equals 13 residues. Trimming pared 4 bases from V and 7 bases from J, leaving 12 bases between. The germline CDR1 and CDR2 sequences are SGDLS and YYNGEE. CDR3 DNA: TGTGCCAGCAGCTTCCAGGGAGGACAGCCCCAGCATTTT. It specifies CASSFQGGQPQHF.

This clone was seen a handful of times. V is TRBV10-3 and J is TRBJ1-5; D remains ambiguous. The CDR3 sequence is 13 residues long. The V gene lost 5 bases and the J gene lost 4 bases, with 9 bases spanning the gap. CDR1 and CDR2 from the germline V gene are ENHRY and SYGVKD. The CDR3 nucleotides are TGTGCCATCAGTTGGAGTGAGAATCAGCCCCAGCATTTT. Its translation is CAISWSENQPQHF.

The V call is TRBV28, the J call TRBJ1-4, with 8 bases matching TRBD1. The ends lost 3 bases at V and 10 bases at J; junction bases unmatched: 7. This CDR3 has 14 residues. Germline CDR1 and CDR2: MDHEN and SYDVKM. The CDR3 DNA reads as TGTGCCAGCAGTTTGTCGACAGGGGTGGGAAAACTGTTTTTT. It encodes CASSLSTGVGKLFF.

The chain couples TRBV25-1 to TRBJ2-5; the D gene is possibly TRBD1 (5 bases). Trimming stripped 7 bases from V and 2 bases from J, with 11 bases between. CDR3 length: 13 amino acids. Germline values: CDR1 MGHDK, CDR2 SYGVNS. In nucleotides, the CDR3 is TGTGCCAGCACCCCCGCAGGGCAAGAGACCCAGTACTTC. Residues: CASTPAGQETQYF.

This chain links TRBV28 with TRBJ1-1; D is ambiguous. Germline CDR1 MDHEN, CDR2 SYDVKM. Between the trimmed V and J ends, which lost 5 bases and 5 bases, there was a span of 9 bases. The CDR3 is made up of 12 amino acids. CDR3 protein: CASSLRETEAFF. CDR3 in DNA: TGTGCCAGCAGTCTAAGGGAGACTGAAGCTTTCTTT.

This clone was counted a few times. The chain joins TRBV9 to TRBJ1-4; perhaps TRBD1 as D (6 bases). The CDR3 has 15 amino acids. Trimming removed 4 bases from V and 4 bases from J, with 14 bases in between. Germline CDR1 is SGDLS and CDR2 is YYNGEE. CDR3 coding DNA: TGTGCCAGCAGCCCAGAGGGAGGGGGTAATGAAAAACTGTTTTTT. Its translation: CASSPEGGGNEKLFF.

This chain links TRBV15 with TRBJ2-1, with D possibly TRBD2 on 5 matching bases. The CDR3 is made up of 14 amino acids. With 3 bases removed from V and 5 bases from J, the gap between germline ends came to 11 bases. Germline lookup yields CDR1 LNHNV and CDR2 YYDKDF (reference sequence). The CDR3, as DNA: TGTGCCACCAGCAGGAGGGCGCGGGACAATGAGCAGTTCTTC. It codes for CATSRRARDNEQFF.